The sequence of this T cell receptor (beta chain) was determined in a study of memory CD4+ T cells and cytomegalovirus serostatus. For the study at large: Donors were healthy Belgian adults, several CMV seropositive and some 24 seronegative.

Notes on the study in general: Repertoires predicted CMV serostatus with median bootstrapped AUC of around 0.96. About 40% of the roughly 150 known CMV-associated TCRbeta sequences appeared in CD4+ memory.

Sequencing was performed with immunoSEQ multiplex PCR; in TCRdb, only in-frame clones are kept and a portion is missing. The table records 60,000 to 70,000 clones, about 70% of them present only once. Comment on this clone: What it binds is unknown.

Single viable CD3+CD4+CD8-CD45RO+ cells were sorted as the memory CD4+ T cells. Donors' CMV status reflects serum IgG against pp150, pp28, p38, p52. CDR1 is SEHNR, CDR2 FQNEAQ, per germline (reference sequence). The CDR3 has 15 amino acids. V shed 4 bases and J shed 9 bases, with 21 bases lying between them. The TCR originated in an adult in good health and CMV-seropositive. The specimen was memory CD4+ T cells from blood. The chain employs TRBV7-9 and TRBJ1-1, with a weak D call TRBD1 (5 bases). CDR3 sequence reads: CASSSDGGSASKAFF. DNA for the CDR3: TGTGCCAGCAGCTCCGATGGGGGATCAGCCTCAAAAGCTTTCTTT.